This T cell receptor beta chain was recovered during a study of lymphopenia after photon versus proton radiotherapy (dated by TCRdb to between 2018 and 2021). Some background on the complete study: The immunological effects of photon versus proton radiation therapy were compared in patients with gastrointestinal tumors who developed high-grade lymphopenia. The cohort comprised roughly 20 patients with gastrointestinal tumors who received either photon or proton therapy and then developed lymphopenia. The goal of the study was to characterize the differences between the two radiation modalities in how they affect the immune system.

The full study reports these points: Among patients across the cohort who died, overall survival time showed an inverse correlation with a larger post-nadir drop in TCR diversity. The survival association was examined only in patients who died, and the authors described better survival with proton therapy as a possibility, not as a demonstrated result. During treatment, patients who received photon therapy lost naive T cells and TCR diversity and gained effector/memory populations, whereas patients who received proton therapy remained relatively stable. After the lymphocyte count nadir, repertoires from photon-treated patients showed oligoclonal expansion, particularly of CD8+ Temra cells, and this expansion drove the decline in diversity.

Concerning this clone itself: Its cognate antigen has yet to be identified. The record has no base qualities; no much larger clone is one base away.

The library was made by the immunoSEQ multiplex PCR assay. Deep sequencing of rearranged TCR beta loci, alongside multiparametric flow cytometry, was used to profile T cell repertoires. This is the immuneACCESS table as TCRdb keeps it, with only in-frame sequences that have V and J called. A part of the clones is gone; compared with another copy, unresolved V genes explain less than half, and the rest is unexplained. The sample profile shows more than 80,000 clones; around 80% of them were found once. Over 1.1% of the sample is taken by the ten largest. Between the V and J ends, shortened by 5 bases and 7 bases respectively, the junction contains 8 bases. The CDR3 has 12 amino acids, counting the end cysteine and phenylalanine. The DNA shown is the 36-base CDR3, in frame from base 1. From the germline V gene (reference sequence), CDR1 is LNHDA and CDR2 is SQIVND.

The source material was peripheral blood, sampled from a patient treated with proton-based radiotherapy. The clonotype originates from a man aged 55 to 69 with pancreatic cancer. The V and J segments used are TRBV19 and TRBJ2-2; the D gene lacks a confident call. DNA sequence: TGTGCCAGTAGTGCGAGAGGCGGGGAGCTGTTTTTT. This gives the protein CASSARGGELFF.